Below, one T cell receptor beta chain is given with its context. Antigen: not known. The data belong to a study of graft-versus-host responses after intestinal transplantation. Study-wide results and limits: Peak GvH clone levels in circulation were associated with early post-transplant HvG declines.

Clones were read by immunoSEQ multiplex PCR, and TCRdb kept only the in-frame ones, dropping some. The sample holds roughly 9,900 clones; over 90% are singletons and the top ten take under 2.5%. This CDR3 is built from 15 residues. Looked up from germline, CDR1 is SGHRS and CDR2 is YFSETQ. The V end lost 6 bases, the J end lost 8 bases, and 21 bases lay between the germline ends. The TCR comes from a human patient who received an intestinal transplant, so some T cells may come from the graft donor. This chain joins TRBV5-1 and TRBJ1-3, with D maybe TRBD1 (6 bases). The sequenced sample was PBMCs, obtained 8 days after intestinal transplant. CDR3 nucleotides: TGCGCCAGCACCATAACAGGGAGCCCTGGGGACACCATATATTTT. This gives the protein CASTITGSPGDTIYF. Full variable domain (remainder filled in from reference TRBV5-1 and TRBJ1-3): KAGVTQTPRYLIKTRGQQVTLSCSPISGHRSVSWYQQTPGQGLQFLFEYFSETQRNKGNFPGRFSGRQFSNSRSEMNVSTLELGDSALYLCASTITGSPGDTIYFGEGSWLTVV.